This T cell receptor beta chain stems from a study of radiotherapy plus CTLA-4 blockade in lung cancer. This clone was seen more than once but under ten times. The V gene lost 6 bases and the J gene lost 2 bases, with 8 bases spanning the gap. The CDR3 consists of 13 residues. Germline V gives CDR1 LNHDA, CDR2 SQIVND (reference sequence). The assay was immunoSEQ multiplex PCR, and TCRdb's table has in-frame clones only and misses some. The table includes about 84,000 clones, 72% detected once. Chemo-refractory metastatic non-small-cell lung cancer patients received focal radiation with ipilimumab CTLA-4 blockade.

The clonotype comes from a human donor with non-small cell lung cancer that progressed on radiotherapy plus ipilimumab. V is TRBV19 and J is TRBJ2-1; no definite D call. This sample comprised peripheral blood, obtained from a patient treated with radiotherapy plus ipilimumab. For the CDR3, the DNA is TGTGCCAGTAGGAGGCTGCCCTACAATGAGCAGTTCTTC. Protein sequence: CASRRLPYNEQFF.